Below, one T cell receptor beta chain is given with its context. Its specificity is not known. This entry belongs to a study of beta chain features in type 1 diabetes. General observations from the study: Diminished insertions and augmented deletions at VDJ junctions characterized type 1 diabetes patients.

Germline lookup yields CDR1 SGHVS and CDR2 FQNEAQ. The CDR3 covers 13 residues. V lost 3 bases and J 2 bases, leaving 8 bases between the germline ends. The investigators reverse transcribed all of the isolated RNA, so they sequenced expressed TCRB transcripts. Generated by immunoSEQ multiplex PCR, the TCRdb table keeps only in-frame clones and is missing some. Of 120,000 to 150,000 clones listed, 9.5% to 10% are singletons. Sequencing was performed on central memory CD4+ T cells from blood. The receptor was derived from a woman aged 40 to 50 in good health. V usage is TRBV7-8 and J usage is TRBJ2-7; D call uncertain. CDR3 sequence: CASSFESTYEQYF. For the CDR3, the DNA is TGTGCCAGCAGCTTTGAGTCAACCTACGAGCAGTACTTC.